One sample yielded the 24 T cell receptor beta chains listed below, sequenced in a study of T cells in Graves' hyperthyroidism and ophthalmopathy. Amplification of TCR beta CDR3 regions used RNA as the template. The study used the HTBI primer set for a first-round RT-PCR of the TCR CDR3. Using its own MiXCR run on the multiplex PCR reads, TCRdb lists one record per CDR3 protein. The repertoire has 550,000 to 800,000 distinct CDR3 sequences, approximately 15% of them found once; the top ten carry about 16%. Material: blood. Source of these receptors: a man over 45 with Graves' hyperthyroidism.

The rearrangement links TRBV9 to TRBJ1-5; D is perhaps TRBD1 (6 bases). Trimming removed 0 bases at V and 11 bases at J, with 21 bases between. CDR1 and CDR2 (germline): SGDLS, YYNGEE. CDR3 size: 16 residues. The DNA for the CDR3 is TGTGCCAGCAGCGTAGGGGGGGGGCATAGGCAATCAGCCCAGCATTTT. Translation gives CASSVGGGHRQSAQHF. Combining the CDR3 with reference TRBV9 and TRBJ1-5 gives the whole variable domain DSGVTQTPKHLITATGQRVTLRCSPRSGDLSVYWYQQSLDQGLQFLIQYYNGEERAKGNILERFSAQQFPDLHSELNLSSLELGDSALYFCASSVGGGHRQSAQHFGDGTRLSIL.

This clonotype was seen repeatedly, ten times or more. For the CDR3, the DNA is TGTGCCACCAGCAGAGCTGGACAGGGGGGATACGAGCAGTACTTC. Its translation is CATSRAGQGGYEQYF. The V and J genes are TRBV15 and TRBJ2-7; 10 bases map to TRBD1. The CDR3 has 15 amino acids. The J segment lost 4 bases and the V segment lost 1 base, leaving 4 bases of the junction unmatched. The germline V gene has CDR1 LNHNV and CDR2 YYDKDF (reference sequence). The full variable domain, its missing parts supplied by reference TRBV15 and TRBJ2-7, is DAMVIQNPRYQVTQFGKPVTLSCSQTLNHNVMYWYQQKSSQAPKLLFHYYDKDFNNEADTPDNFQSRRPNTSFCFLDIRSPGLGDTAMYLCATSRAGQGGYEQYFGPGTRLTVT.

The rearrangement links TRBV11-3 to TRBJ2-1; D call uncertain. Trimming left V 0 bases short and J 10 bases short, with 7 bases between. Germline V gene lookup returns CDR1 SGHNT and CDR2 YENEEA. The CDR3 covers 12 residues. CDR3 in DNA: TGTGCCAGCAGCTTAGAGATGAAGGAGCAGTTCTTC. Its translation is CASSLEMKEQFF.

This chain joins TRBV6-2 or TRBV6-3 and TRBJ2-2, with 7 positions matching TRBD1. The germline V gene has CDR1 MNHEY and CDR2 SVGEGT. Trimming at V came to 1 base and at J to 0 bases, leaving 11 bases not matched to a gene. The CDR3 covers 19 residues. The CDR3 is CASSYWGQLTYSNTGELFF. The CDR3 region has the DNA TGTGCCAGCAGTTACTGGGGACAGCTAACCTACTCGAACACCGGGGAGCTGTTTTTT.

Many counts were recorded for this clonotype. The rearrangement joins TRBV2 to TRBJ1-6; 8 nucleotides match TRBD1. The germline gives CDR1 SNHLY, CDR2 FYNNEI. The V and J ends lost 7 bases and 7 bases, in that order; junction bases with no gene match: 9. This CDR3 is 15 amino acids long. The CDR3 protein is CASKGEGQGNSPLHF. In nucleotides, the CDR3 is TGTGCCAGCAAAGGGGAAGGACAGGGCAATTCACCCCTCCACTTT.

This clonotype occurred a few times. The CDR3 sequence: CASSVQGDEQYF. CDR3 coding DNA: TGTGCCAGCTCAGTACAGGGCGACGAGCAGTACTTC. The V gene is TRBV18, the J gene TRBJ2-7; maybe TRBD1 (6 bases). The CDR3 loop spans 12 amino acids. Trimming took off 5 bases at V and 5 bases at J, with 10 bases between the two ends. Germline V lookup: CDR1 KGHSH, CDR2 LQKENI.

A few counts support this clonotype. The rearrangement joins TRBV5-1 to TRBJ1-2, with 8 bases fitting TRBD1. The CDR3 sequence is 15 residues long. Germline trimming cut 4 bases from V and 4 bases from J; bases unmatched to any gene: 9. Germline V lookup: CDR1 SGHRS, CDR2 YFSETQ. CDR3 sequence (DNA): TGCGCCAGCAGCCGGGGACAGGCCTCACTCTATGGCTACACCTTC. Amino acid sequence: CASSRGQASLYGYTF. The full variable domain, completed using reference TRBV5-1 and TRBJ1-2, is KAGVTQTPRYLIKTRGQQVTLSCSPISGHRSVSWYQQTPGQGLQFLFEYFSETQRNKGNFPGRFSGRQFSNSRSEMNVSTLELGDSALYLCASSRGQASLYGYTFGSGTRLTVV.

This clonotype was recorded a few times. The V gene is TRBV3-1, the J gene TRBJ2-1; 12 positions agree with TRBD2. Trimming removed 5 bases from V and 7 bases from J; junction bases left unmatched: 9. In germline, CDR1 is LGHDT, CDR2 YNNKEL (reference sequence). The CDR3 has 16 residues. CDR3: CASSSTTSGSVNEQFF. In DNA, the CDR3 is TGTGCCAGCAGCTCCACGACTAGCGGGAGTGTAAATGAGCAGTTCTTC.

This clonotype occurred many times. As DNA, the CDR3 is TGTGCCAGCAGTGCCCGACACAACTTCATCTACAATGAGCAGTTCTTC. Protein sequence: CASSARHNFIYNEQFF. V usage is TRBV28 and J usage is TRBJ2-1; no clear D gene. Germline V gene lookup returns CDR1 MDHEN and CDR2 SYDVKM. This CDR3 spans 16 amino acids. V gave up 5 bases and J gave up 3 bases, with 17 bases separating them.

This clonotype appeared many times. The rearrangement uses TRBV14 and TRBJ2-1, with 8 positions matching TRBD1. Germline values: CDR1 SGHDN, CDR2 FVKESK. V dropped 4 bases and J dropped 4; count of bases not matched to a gene: 9. CDR3 length: 16 amino acids. The CDR3 reads CASSPVFRGPYNEQFF. DNA of the CDR3: TGTGCCAGCAGCCCGGTGTTCAGGGGGCCATACAATGAGCAGTTCTTC. The whole variable domain, filled in from reference TRBV14 and TRBJ2-1, reads EAGVTQFPSHSVIEKGQTVTLRCDPISGHDNLYWYRRVMGKEIKFLLHFVKESKQDESGMPNNRFLAERTGGTYSTLKVQPAELEDSGVYFCASSPVFRGPYNEQFFGPGTRLTVL.

There are many counts of this clonotype. The chain links TRBV6-1 to TRBJ2-3, with D unresolved. In germline, CDR1 is MNHNS, CDR2 SASEGT. The V end lost 1 base, the J end lost 2 bases, and 10 bases lay between the germline ends. This CDR3 spans 15 amino acids. The CDR3 DNA sequence: TGTGCCAGCAGTGAAGGGGCAGGTGACACAGATACGCAGTATTTT. Encoded protein: CASSEGAGDTDTQYF.

This clonotype showed up many times. The V and J genes are TRBV10-3 and TRBJ2-7; TRBD2 matches at 7 bases. The CDR3 totals 17 residues. Per germline, CDR1 ENHRY and CDR2 SYGVKD. Germline trimming cut 4 bases from V and 2 bases from J; bases unmatched to any gene: 14. The CDR3 coding sequence is TGTGCCATCAGTGCACCCGGGGGGTCCGCCGGTACCTACGAGCAGTACTTC. It encodes CAISAPGGSAGTYEQYF.

V is TRBV10-3 and J is TRBJ2-7, with D hard to call. CDR3 length: 13 residues. V dropped 0 bases and J dropped 6 bases, with 9 bases sitting between them. The germline gives CDR1 ENHRY, CDR2 SYGVKD. The CDR3, as DNA: TGTGCCATCAGTGAGTCGGAGATCCCCGAGCAGTACTTC. This gives the protein CAISESEIPEQYF.

In its sample, this clonotype was seen many times. This chain joins TRBV3-1 and TRBJ2-7; 12 bases align to TRBD2. Germline V gene data show CDR1 as LGHDT and CDR2 as YNNKEL (reference sequence). The CDR3 runs 17 residues. V shed 5 bases, J shed 3 bases, and the junction held 11 bases outside the gene matches. CDR3 loop: CASSMSGLAGPRYEQYF. The CDR3, as DNA: TGTGCCAGCAGCATGTCTGGACTAGCGGGACCACGCTACGAGCAGTACTTC.

This clonotype was seen a few times. The rearrangement joins TRBV20-1 to TRBJ1-4; D may be TRBD1 (5 bases). CDR1 DFQATT and CDR2 SNEGSKA come from the germline V gene (reference sequence). CDR3 length: 13 amino acids. V was shortened by 6 bases and J by 6 bases, with 14 bases between the two germline ends. The CDR3 spells CSAPGGLHEKLFF. The CDR3 coding sequence is TGCAGTGCCCCGGGGGGTCTCCATGAAAAACTGTTTTTT.

In its sample, this clonotype was seen many times. The chain links TRBV5-1 to TRBJ1-2; tentatively, D is TRBD1 (5 bases). The V end lost 4 bases, the J end lost 1 base, and 14 bases lay between the germline ends. CDR1 and CDR2 (germline): SGHRS, YFSETQ. This CDR3 is 15 amino acids long. CDR3 sequence reads: CASSRGDSDNYGYTF. The CDR3 nucleotides are TGCGCCAGCAGCCGCGGAGACAGTGATAACTATGGCTACACCTTC.

The V gene is TRBV4-3, the J gene TRBJ1-1, with D hard to call. The CDR3 loop spans 13 amino acids. Germline CDR1 reads LGHNA; CDR2 reads YSLEER. The germline V and J ends were trimmed by 0 bases and 7 bases, with 9 bases remaining between them. DNA for the CDR3: TGCGCCAGCAGCCAAGAGGTATATGGTGAAGCTTTCTTT. Its translation is CASSQEVYGEAFF.

The chain links TRBV29-1 to TRBJ2-5; 12 positions match TRBD2. CDR3 length: 14 residues. Looked up from germline, CDR1 is SQVTM and CDR2 is ANQGSEA. The junction had 6 bases not matched to a gene; V was cut back by 6 bases and J by 4 bases. CDR3 in DNA: TGCAGCGTGACTAGCGGGAGAGCCTTAGAGACCCAGTACTTC. This encodes CSVTSGRALETQYF. Variable domain in full (rest from reference TRBV29-1 and TRBJ2-5): SAVISQKPSRDICQRGTSLTIQCQVDSQVTMMFWYRQQPGQSLTLIATANQGSEATYESGFVIDKFPISRPNLTFSTLTVSNMSPEDSSIYLCSVTSGRALETQYFGPGTRLLVL.

This clonotype was seen only a few times. The rearrangement joins TRBV7-2 to TRBJ1-5, with TRBD1 matching 12 bases. Unmatched junction bases numbered 6, after V lost 5 bases and J lost 7 bases. Germline-derived CDR1 and CDR2 are SGHTA and FQGNSA. CDR3 size: 15 residues. CDR3 protein: CASSAGTGGLQPQHF. CDR3 sequence (DNA): TGTGCCAGCAGCGCCGGGACAGGGGGCTTGCAGCCCCAGCATTTT.

This clonotype came up many times. The V call is TRBV2, the J call TRBJ2-1; 12 bases align to TRBD2. The J segment lost 3 bases and the V segment lost 6 bases, leaving 3 bases of the junction unmatched. The germline CDR1 and CDR2 sequences are SNHLY and FYNNEI. CDR3 length equals 15 residues. CDR3 sequence (DNA): TGTGCCAGCAGCGGGACTAGCGGGTTCTACAATGAGCAGTTCTTC. This sequence encodes CASSGTSGFYNEQFF.

This clonotype was seen at least ten times. The V and J genes are TRBV7-6 and TRBJ1-4; 12 nucleotides line up with TRBD1. Losses at the gene ends were 4 bases for V and 1 base for J; bases not matched to a gene: 7. This CDR3 has 18 amino acids. The germline CDR1 and CDR2 sequences are SGHVS and FNYEAQ. CDR3: CASSSGTGGALTNEKLFF. The CDR3 DNA sequence: TGTGCCAGCAGCTCTGGGACAGGGGGCGCATTAACTAATGAAAAACTGTTTTTT.

In its sample, this clonotype was seen many times. J is TRBJ2-1 and V is TRBV20-1; unclear D gene. Deletions cut 6 bases from V and 0 bases from J, with 12 bases between. The CDR3 has 14 residues. The germline V gene has CDR1 DFQATT and CDR2 SNEGSKA (reference sequence). CDR3 residues: CSAVDLSSYNEQFF. For the CDR3, the DNA is TGCAGTGCCGTCGACTTAAGCTCCTACAATGAGCAGTTCTTC.

This clonotype has a single count. A read error may be the cause here, since a much bigger clone is one base away. This chain connects TRBV29-1 to TRBJ2-1; 8 nucleotides agree with TRBD2. Germline V CDR1 and CDR2: SQVTM, ANQGSEA. This CDR3 is built from 14 residues. As DNA, the CDR3 is TGCAGCGTAGCTACAAGACTAGCGATCAATGAGCGGTTCTTC. Protein sequence: CSVATRLAINERFF.

This clonotype came up a few times. The chain uses TRBV29-1 and TRBJ1-1; the D is unclear. The CDR3 totals 11 residues. Trimming took off 6 bases at V and 7 bases at J, with 12 bases between the two ends. Looked up from germline, CDR1 is SQVTM and CDR2 is ANQGSEA. In nucleotides, the CDR3 is TGCAGCGTCGACCGAAATAGTGAAGCTTTCTTT. Protein: CSVDRNSEAFF.